One T cell receptor beta chain is described in this entry. Its antigen is undetermined. The CDR3 has 15 residues. Germline V CDR1 and CDR2: SQVTM, ANQGSEA. V was trimmed by 3 bases and J by 3 bases, leaving 15 bases between them. The data belong to a study of shared clonotypes between healthy human individuals. Study-wide results and limits: The sampled material consisted only of blood, and tissue repertoires are likely to differ. Read depth was anticipated to influence clonotype sharing among donors.

Samples underwent the assay at deep level. The assay was immunoSEQ multiplex PCR, and TCRdb's table has in-frame clones only and misses some. The sample consists of about 2.1 million clones, 90% to 95% of them appearing once. Positive CCR7 selection of CD45RO-negative cells yielded the naive CD8 cells, and terminally differentiated effector memory CD45RA+ cells were excluded. This receptor was taken from a man younger than 35 in good health. Some clones in this sample may be carry-over from other donors' samples. The rearrangement links TRBV29-1 to TRBJ2-1; tentative D call: TRBD2 (6 bases). Sequencing was performed on naive CD8+ T cells from PBMCs. CDR3 nucleotide sequence: TGCAGCGTTGAGTCTGCGGAGCGGGTCTACAATGAGCAGTTCTTC. Protein sequence: CSVESAERVYNEQFF.